The entry below describes one T cell receptor beta chain. TCRdb reprocessed the 5' RACE reads and reports one entry per CDR3 protein, with no DNA. Here the sample table reports some 400,000 distinct CDR3 sequences. The draw for each donor consisted of a single 2.5 ml blood sample. The CDR3 runs to 15 residues. Per germline, CDR1 MNHNS and CDR2 SASEGT. This entry comes from a study of monozygotic twins with inflammatory bowel disease. The sample was blood. The clonotype comes from a human donor with ulcerative colitis or Crohn's disease, or a healthy co-twin of an affected twin (not recorded which). The V and J genes are TRBV6-1 and TRBJ1-6. The CDR3 sequence: CASSDGRKLASPLHF.